These T cell receptor beta chains were read from a single sample in a study of molecular identifiers for immune sequencing clone quantification. TCRdb reprocessed the PCR reads with MiXCR, giving one entry per CDR3 protein. The sample has 85,000 to 90,000 distinct CDR3 sequences, about 23% seen once. Sequencing input: naive CD8+ T cells from blood, with Jurkat cell RNA spiked in. The receptors here all came from a human donor in good health. Some libraries in this study had Jurkat cell RNA spiked in. Each CDR3 is given with its conserved first and last residue. Each record gives: D gene, V gene, clone size, J gene, CDR3 length, CDR3 protein, CDR3 DNA. The D gene is left open where the match is weak. Clone sizes are given selectively: once, few, many, or a class where the clone is expanded.

>.|TRBV29-1|many|TRBJ2-1|13
CSVLRLDYNEQFF
TGCAGCGTTCTCAGACTAGATTACAATGAGCAGTTCTTC
>.|TRBV9|few|TRBJ2-7|13
CASSAGSAYEQYF
TGTGCCAGCAGCGCTGGGAGCGCCTACGAGCAGTACTTC
>.|TRBV6-2/TRBV6-3|few|TRBJ2-1|15
CASSLYGSGASEQFF
TGTGCCAGCAGTCTATATGGGTCGGGGGCAAGCGAGCAGTTCTTC
>.|TRBV6-5|many|TRBJ2-5|15
CASSYKGAWEETQYF
TGTGCCAGCAGTTACAAGGGAGCCTGGGAAGAGACCCAGTACTTC
>.|TRBV6-1|few|TRBJ2-2|17
CASSDQNTFANTGELFF
TGTGCCAGCAGTGACCAAAACACCTTCGCGAACACCGGGGAGCTGTTTTTT
>TRBD2|TRBV20-1|.|TRBJ2-3|15
CSAFRTSGAPATPSF
TGCAGTGCTTTTAGGACTAGCGGGGCCCCAGCTACGCCGTCTTTT
>TRBD1|TRBV4-3|.|TRBJ2-7|15
CASSQDRDRGYEQCF
TGCGCCAGCAGCCAAGACCGGGACAGGGGCTACGAGCAGTGCTTC
>TRBD1|TRBV11-2|.|TRBJ1-1|15
CASTTGVTENTEAFF
TGTGCCAGCACAACAGGGGTTACGGAGAACACTGAAGCTTTCTTT
>.|TRBV7-6|.|TRBJ1-3|19
CASSLINQPQFGSGNTIYF
TGTGCCAGCAGCTTAATCAACCAACCACAGTTCGGCTCTGGAAACACCATATATTTT
>.|TRBV27|few|TRBJ1-6|13
CASSYQVGSPLHF
TGTGCCAGCAGTTACCAGGTCGGTTCACCCCTCCACTTT
>.|TRBV19|many|TRBJ2-4|13
CASSGYSENIQYF
TGTGCCAGTAGCGGCTATAGTGAAAACATTCAGTACTTC
>.|TRBV12-5|.|TRBJ2-7|14
CASGLSETVYEQYF
TGTGCTAGTGGTTTGAGTGAGACAGTGTACGAGCAGTACTTC
>TRBD1|TRBV4-3|.|TRBJ1-5|15
CASSRDRVSRQPQHF
TGCGCCAGCAGCCGGGACAGGGTCTCGCGACAGCCCCAGCATTTT
>TRBD1|TRBV7-3|many|TRBJ2-1|15
CASSVGTGSYNEQFF
TGTGCCAGCAGCGTAGGGACAGGGTCCTACAATGAGCAGTTCTTC
>.|TRBV4-1|many|TRBJ2-7|14
CASSPSPRYYEQYF
TGCGCCAGCAGCCCCTCCCCCAGGTACTACGAGCAGTACTTC
>.|TRBV30|many|TRBJ2-7|12
CAWSVPDYQVCF
TGTGCCTGGAGTGTACCGGACTATCAAGTTTGCTTC
>.|TRBV24-1|many|TRBJ2-6|14
CAISPGAGANVLTF
TGTGCCATCTCACCCGGGGCTGGGGCCAACGTCCTGACTTTC
>.|TRBV20-1|few|TRBJ2-7|14
CSARAEIRTYEQYF
TGCAGTGCTAGGGCAGAGATAAGAACCTACGAGCAGTACTTC
>TRBD1|TRBV19|once|TRBJ2-2|15
CASSVTGAGTGELFF
TGTGCCAGTAGCGTGACAGGGGCGGGCACCGGAGAGCTGTTTTTT
>.|TRBV7-9|many|TRBJ2-3|15
CASSLDVRGTDTQYF
TGTGCCAGCAGCCTAGACGTTAGGGGCACAGATACGCAGTATTTT
>.|TRBV12-3/TRBV12-4|.|TRBJ2-4|14
CASSTAEAKNIQYF
TGTGCCAGCAGTACAGCGGAAGCCAAAAACATTCAGTACTTC
>.|TRBV20-1|few|TRBJ2-7|14
CSARGAGPPYEQYF
TGCAGTGCTAGAGGGGCAGGGCCTCCCTACGAGCAGTACTTC